This T cell receptor (beta chain) was identified during a study of blood T cell repertoires in COVID-19 (dated by TCRdb to the early 2020s). Background for the entire study: The collaborator samples originated in the United States, Italy and Spain and spanned the acute and convalescent phases of COVID-19. The material from the prospective study consisted of cDNA or gDNA derived from T cells, B-cell-depleted T cells, or PBMCs. A de-identified subject ID, COVID-19 status, age in years and sex were almost always included in the sample metadata. Deeply sampled blood TCRbeta repertoires from subjects exposed to, actively infected with, or recovered from COVID-19 were included in the dataset. The samples were drawn from the first 160 participants of the ongoing ImmuneRACE study and from roughly 1,300 subjects provided by 6 global collaborators. HLA class I and class II types, where available, came from metadata supplied by the sample provider rather than from assay-based typing. The repertoires were made available in a free public database intended to serve as a resource for research on the immune response to SARS-CoV-2.

General findings and caveats noted by the study authors: The amount of clinical and demographic metadata varied by source and participant and was provided uncurated.

Points on this clone: No antigen is known for it. The record has no base qualities; no much larger clone is one base away.

Each collaborating institution followed its own protocols to collect whole blood in K2EDTA tubes. For TCRbeta analysis, collaborators shipped samples as frozen whole blood, isolated PBMCs, or DNA extracted from either of those sample types. CDR1 is given as SGHDT and CDR2 as YYEEEE, both from the germline V gene. V loses 9 bases, J loses 0 bases, and the germline ends lie 12 bases apart. Measured from the cysteine to the phenylalanine, the CDR3 is 14 residues long. The CDR3 DNA has 42 bases and is translated from base 1. TCRbeta CDR3 regions were amplified from genomic DNA by means of the immunoSEQ Assay, a bias-controlled multiplex PCR. The authors' pipeline ran thus. Within the assay, amplification of reference gene primers was used to estimate how many nucleated cells each sample contained. To quantify the absolute abundance of each unique TCRbeta CDR3 rearrangement, sequence reads were collapsed and filtered. For each sample, productive Simpson clonality was calculated by taking the square root of Simpson's diversity index across productive rearrangements. TCRdb carries this immuneACCESS record with in-frame sequences only. Its versions omit some clonotypes, under half of them owing to an unresolved V gene in the studies checked, with the rest unexplained. The V and J calls and clone size come from that table; D and trimming were worked out from the DNA. The sample has about 41,000 clones on record, approximately 90% of them singletons. The ten biggest clones cover about 4.5% of the sample.

This sequence was found in a man in his sixties with acute or convalescent COVID-19. The V and J segments used are TRBV5-6 and TRBJ2-2; a tentative D call is TRBD1 (5 bases match). Sample: peripheral blood. CDR3 loop: CATSRTPNTGELFF. The DNA is TGTGCCACGAGCCGGACACCGAACACCGGGGAGCTGTTTTTT.